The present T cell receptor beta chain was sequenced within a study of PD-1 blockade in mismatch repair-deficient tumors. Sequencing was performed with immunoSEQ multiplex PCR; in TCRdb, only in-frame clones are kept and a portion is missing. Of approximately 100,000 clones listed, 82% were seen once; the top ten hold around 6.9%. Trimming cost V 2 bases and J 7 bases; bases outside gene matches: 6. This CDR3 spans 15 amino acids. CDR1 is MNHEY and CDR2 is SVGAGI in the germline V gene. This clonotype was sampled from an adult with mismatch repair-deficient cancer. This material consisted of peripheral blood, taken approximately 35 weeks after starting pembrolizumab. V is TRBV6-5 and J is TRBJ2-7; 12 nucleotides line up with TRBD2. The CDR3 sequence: CASSYQTSGRGEQYF. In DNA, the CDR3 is TGTGCCAGCAGTTACCAGACTAGCGGGAGAGGTGAGCAGTACTTC.